This is a list of T cell receptor beta chains from one sample in a study of blood T cell repertoires in COVID-19. Profiled with immunoSEQ multiplex PCR; TCRdb holds only in-frame clones, not every one. The table lists about 240,000 clones, about 89% of them singletons, with around 4% in the top ten. The specimen sequenced was PBMCs or T cells enriched from blood (not recorded which). The source of these receptors is a woman aged 30 to 39 who had recovered from COVID-19. Both conserved end residues are part of each CDR3. The D gene is left open where the match is weak. Part of the rows lack a size; the others show once, few, many or a class for expanded clones.

clone size,V gene,D gene,J gene,CDR3 DNA,CDR3 protein
-,TRBV6-5,-,TRBJ2-1,TGTGCCAGCGGAGGGATCAACTACAATGAGCAGTTCTTC,CASGGINYNEQFF
-,TRBV19,-,TRBJ1-5,TGTGCCAGTAGTATCGGCGGGGGCGAAGTTCAGCCCCAGCATTTT,CASSIGGGEVQPQHF
-,TRBV30,TRBD1,TRBJ2-7,TGTGCCTGGGAACAGGGGTTGCTCTCGGGGACCTCCTACGAGCAGTACTTC,CAWEQGLLSGTSYEQYF
-,TRBV24-1,TRBD1,TRBJ1-1,TGTGCCACCAGTGATCCAGAGACAGGGGGCACTGAAGCTTTCTTT,CATSDPETGGTEAFF
-,TRBV7-2,TRBD2,TRBJ2-1,TGTGCCAGCAGATCTAGCGGGAGGCCCGGTGAGCAGTTCTTC,CASRSSGRPGEQFF
-,TRBV9,TRBD1,TRBJ1-6,TGTGCCAGTAAGCCGGGACAGGAGCTTTCACCCCTCCACTTT,CASKPGQELSPLHF
few,TRBV6-5,-,TRBJ1-1,TGTGCCAGCAGTTACAGTCAGGCGAACACTGAAGCTTTCTTT,CASSYSQANTEAFF
-,TRBV7-9,-,TRBJ2-3,TGTGCCAGCCGCCACAGGGAAGGGGCAGATACGCAGTATTTT,CASRHREGADTQYF
-,TRBV6-4,-,TRBJ1-2,TGTGCCAGCAGTGACTCTAGTAGCCGCGGAGGCTACACCTTC,CASSDSSSRGGYTF
-,TRBV19,TRBD2,TRBJ2-1,TGTGCTACGGCGGGAGTTTCCTACAATGAGCAGTTCTTC,CATAGVSYNEQFF
-,TRBV7-2,TRBD2,TRBJ2-7,TGTGCCAGCAGCTTAGCAGGGACTAGCGGGAGACTAGGGGGGGAGCAGTACTTC,CASSLAGTSGRLGGEQYF
-,TRBV5-1,TRBD1,TRBJ1-1,TGCGCCAGCAGCTCCGGGACAGGCTTGAACACTGAAGCTTTCTTT,CASSSGTGLNTEAFF
-,TRBV11-2,TRBD1,TRBJ2-6,TGTGCCAGCAGCGGTTACACGACAGGGAGCGGGGCCAACGTCCTGACTTTC,CASSGYTTGSGANVLTF
-,TRBV13,TRBD2,TRBJ2-2,TGTGCCAGCAGCTCCTTTTTAGCGGGAGGGCCCGCCACCGGGGAGCTGTTTTTT,CASSSFLAGGPATGELFF
-,TRBV5-1,-,TRBJ1-2,TGCGCCAGCAGCCTAATAGATCTCCGGACAGCTGCATATGGCTACACCTTC,CASSLIDLRTAAYGYTF
-,TRBV19,TRBD2,TRBJ2-3,TGTGCCAGTAGTATCGGGAGGGGCTTTACAGATACGCAGTATTTT,CASSIGRGFTDTQYF
-,TRBV6-1,TRBD1,TRBJ2-2,TGTGCCAGCAGTGAGGACAGGGCCGGGGAGCTGTTTTTT,CASSEDRAGELFF
-,TRBV29-1,TRBD1,TRBJ1-2,TGCAGCGCCGGGACAGGGAATAACTATGGCTACACCTTC,CSAGTGNNYGYTF
-,TRBV28,-,TRBJ1-1,TGTGCCAGCAGTTTAGGGACTGTGAACACTGAAGCTTTCTTT,CASSLGTVNTEAFF
-,TRBV7-2,-,TRBJ2-7,TGTGCCAGCAGCTTGAACAGCCCGCACGAGCAGTACTTC,CASSLNSPHEQYF
-,TRBV3-1/TRBV3-2,-,TRBJ2-2,TGTGCCAGCAGCCACACCGGGACACCTACCGGGGAGCTGTTTTTT,CASSHTGTPTGELFF
-,TRBV19,-,TRBJ2-6,TGTGCCAGTAACATAAGGAGGATCTCTGGGGCCAACGTCCTGACTTTC,CASNIRRISGANVLTF
-,TRBV30,-,TRBJ1-6,TGTGCCTGGAGTCGAGACGGGTCACCCCTCCACTTT,CAWSRDGSPLHF
-,TRBV5-1,TRBD1,TRBJ2-2,TGCGCCAGCAGCTTGGGGCCGACAGGGCCCACCGGGGAGCTGTTTTTT,CASSLGPTGPTGELFF
-,TRBV28,-,TRBJ1-1,TGTGCCAGCAGTTTTAGGACTGTCGTGGGGGCTTTCTTT,CASSFRTVVGAFF